The 9 T cell receptor beta chains presented below share a single source sample, sequenced in a study of early T cells in non-severe SARS-CoV-2 infection (dated by TCRdb to the early 2020s). Library preparation used 5' RACE. Sequencer: NextSeq 500. Starting from the raw public reads, TCRdb applied fastp trimming at Q25, assembled clones with MiXCR and retained in-frame beta chains. Every CDR3 protein is listed once, alongside the most common genes and DNA of its rows. The sample has 40,000 or so distinct CDR3 sequences on record, about 5.2% of them singletons. Of the sample, about 6.1% falls within the top ten clones. The material was whole blood, obtained at baseline. The origin of the receptors is an adult who was a healthcare worker with PCR-confirmed SARS-CoV-2 infection or an uninfected control (not recorded which).

In its sample, this clonotype was seen many times. The chain combines TRBV7-2 with TRBJ2-1, with 7 bases that match TRBD1. Germline values: CDR1 SGHTA, CDR2 FQGNSA. The V gene end was trimmed by 1 base and the J gene end by 4 bases; junction bases not matched to a gene: 4. The CDR3 has 15 residues. The DNA of the CDR3 is TGTGCCAGCAGCTTAGACAGGGGAGTATACAATGAGCAGTTCTTC. Its translation is CASSLDRGVYNEQFF.

Note on this clonotype: A much larger clone lies one base from this, so it may be a read error. J is TRBJ2-3 and V is TRBV5-1; the match to TRBD2 covers 9 bases. This CDR3 spans 15 amino acids. Germline V lookup: CDR1 SGHRS, CDR2 YFSETQ. The CDR3 reads CASSPSSGIADRQYF. The CDR3, as DNA: TGCGCCAGCAGCCCTTCTAGCGGGATAGCAGATAGGCAGTATTTT.

V is TRBV7-2 and J is TRBJ1-2; a possible D gene is TRBD1 (5 bases). Trimming took 3 bases from V and 7 from J, leaving 18 bases between them. The CDR3 has 15 residues. The V gene's germline CDR1 is SGHTA and CDR2 FQGNSA. The CDR3 coding sequence is TGTGCCAGCAGCTTGGGGACGGAGGCTTACCGTGGCTACACCTTC. This codes for CASSLGTEAYRGYTF.

This clonotype has just a few counts. The gene calls are TRBV11-2 and TRBJ2-1; D gene ambiguous. Trimming left V 0 bases short and J 6 bases short, with 9 bases between. The CDR3 consists of 14 residues. Per the germline V gene, CDR1 is SGHAT and CDR2 is FQNNGV. The CDR3 loop reads CASSLEQLRNEQFF. The CDR3 DNA reads as TGTGCCAGCAGCTTAGAACAACTCCGCAATGAGCAGTTCTTC.

This clonotype was counted at least ten times. The V gene is TRBV7-2, the J gene TRBJ2-7; D ambiguous. Germline-derived CDR1 and CDR2 are SGHTA and FQGNSA. The ends were cut back, 4 bases at V and 2 bases at J, with 9 bases in the middle. The CDR3 sequence is 13 residues long. The CDR3 DNA reads TGTGCCAGCAGCTACACATTCACCTACGAGCAGTACGTC. Protein sequence: CASSYTFTYEQYV.

The chain couples TRBV4-1 to TRBJ2-3, with 8 bases matching TRBD2. V dropped 5 bases and J dropped 2; count of bases not matched to a gene: 12. Germline V lookup: CDR1 MGHRA, CDR2 YSYEKL. This CDR3 region has 17 residues. CDR3 amino acids: CASSEGIAGIYTDTQYF. Here the CDR3 DNA reads TGCGCCAGCAGCGAAGGGATAGCGGGGATATACACAGATACGCAGTATTTT.

This clonotype was counted at least ten times. The chain has TRBV18 and TRBJ1-1; D perhaps matches TRBD1 (6 bases). Germline V gives CDR1 KGHSH, CDR2 LQKENI. Trimming removed 7 bases from V and 2 bases from J, with 11 bases in between. The CDR3 is 13 residues long. In DNA form, the CDR3 reads TGTGCCAGCTTACGGGACATAAACACTGAAGCTTTCTTT. Amino acid sequence: CASLRDINTEAFF.

The sample holds many counts of this clonotype. The V and J genes are TRBV29-1 and TRBJ1-1; no firm D call. Germline V gene data show CDR1 as SQVTM and CDR2 as ANQGSEA. CDR3 length: 11 amino acids. Trimming removed 7 bases at V and 1 base at J, with 7 bases between. This chain's CDR3 is CSGTRNTEAFF. As DNA, the CDR3 is TGCAGCGGAACCAGGAACACTGAAGCTTTCTTT.

This clonotype was counted many times. The rearrangement joins TRBV11-2 to TRBJ2-7; a weak D match, TRBD2 (5 bases). This CDR3 has 14 amino acids. CDR1 is SGHAT, CDR2 FQNNGV, per germline. V dropped 3 bases and J dropped 6 bases, with 15 bases sitting between them. The CDR3 protein is CASSFPGISVEQYF. The DNA for the CDR3 is TGTGCCAGCAGCTTTCCCGGGATTTCGGTCGAGCAGTACTTC.